The present T cell receptor (beta chain) was sequenced within a study of OX40 agonist ivuxolimab in advanced cancers. At the level of the whole study: The costimulatory receptor OX40 (CD134) was targeted by ivuxolimab, a fully human IgG2 agonistic monoclonal antibody. Patients were allowed to have had prior anti-PD-1, anti-PD-L1 or anti-CTLA-4 therapy, and approximately 40% of the dose-escalation patients had been treated with checkpoint inhibitors. The dose-escalation cohort was roughly 83% male with a mean age of around 62 years, ranging from 23 to 79. Peripheral TCRbeta sequencing was intended to test whether TCR sequence diversity was altered and clonal T-cell expansion was caused by ivuxolimab. The paper describes the monotherapy dose-escalation part (N = 52 patients) of the phase I trial of ivuxolimab. Of the roughly 52 dose-escalation patients, hepatocellular carcinoma was present in about 20, melanoma in some 15, renal cell carcinoma in 9 and head and neck cancer in 9. Partial responses occurred in three dose-escalation patients, of whom one had hepatocellular carcinoma and two had cutaneous melanoma. Intravenous ivuxolimab was administered to patients every 2 weeks at six dose levels: 0.01, 0.1, 0.3, 1.5, 3 and 10 mg/kg. Overall results and qualifications from the work: Partial responders in the 0.1-3.0 mg/kg groups had among the lowest normalized peripheral clonal expansion, especially among CD8+ T cells. At doses from 0.1 to 3.0 mg/kg, clonal expansion was seen in both CD4+ and CD8+ blood T cells between baseline and week 6. After ivuxolimab, expanded clones were on average more numerous among CD8+ T cells than among CD4+ T cells. Low levels of normalized T-cell clonal expansion were also seen in some patients who did not respond. Antigen specificity was not determined for the clonally expanded peripheral T cells.

The count of this clone is one. It has no known antigen specificity. Base qualities are not recorded, but no much larger clone differs from it by a single base. For sequencing of the TCRbeta CDR3 region, genomic DNA was extracted from the sorted cells. TCRbeta CDR3 regions were sequenced using the immunoSEQ Assay. TCRdb obtained this table from immuneACCESS and retained in-frame rearrangements with V and J assigned. These tables miss some clones; where compared with another copy, unresolved V genes account for less than half of the shortfall, and the remainder is unexplained. For this sample the table gives 45,000 to 60,000 clones, of which approximately 89% were detected only once. The ten biggest clones cover around 6% of the sample. Inclusive of the bounding cysteine and valine, the CDR3 is 14 residues long. The DNA shown is the 42-base CDR3, in frame from base 1. Reading the germline V gene (reference sequence) gives CDR1 PRHDT and CDR2 FYEKMQ. Trimming takes 0 bases from V and 7 bases from J, and the germline ends sit 13 bases apart.

The trial excluded patients who had a history of autoimmune disease or who were on systemic immunosuppression. Peripheral blood for TCR sequencing was collected from all dose cohorts at baseline, on cycle 4 day 1, and on cycle 7 day 1. The samples were drawn from a first-in-human, open-label, multicenter phase I dose-escalation trial of ivuxolimab. Adults with locally advanced or metastatic melanoma, renal cell, hepatocellular, or head and neck squamous cell carcinoma were enrolled in the trial. Before TCR sequencing, CD4+ and CD8+ T cells were separately sorted from peripheral blood. This sequence was found in an adult with an advanced solid tumor such as melanoma, head and neck, liver or kidney cancer. Sequenced material: CD4+ or CD8+ T cells sorted from blood, taken in a trial of the OX40 agonist ivuxolimab. The rearrangement joined TRBV13 to TRBJ2-7; the best D guess is TRBD2, with 6 bases matching. This receptor has the CDR3 CASSLGRGFTEQYV. The nucleotide sequence reads as follows: TGTGCCAGCAGCTTAGGCCGGGGGTTTACTGAGCAGTACGTC.